The clone carrying this TCR beta chain was seen only a few times. Its specificity is unknown. The data derive from a study of T-cell memory formation after mild COVID-19. TCRdb re-called the 5' RACE reads with MiXCR, one entry per CDR3 protein. This sample has fewer than 140,000 distinct CDR3 sequences, with 12% found just once. General observations from the study: Day 15 to 85 contracting clones showed balanced CD4/CD8; day 15 to 37 expanders favored CD4+. The main location of contracting CD4+ clones was CM and EM, and that of contracting CD8+ clones was EMRA. Pre-infection memory showed some responding clones, and this suggested that cross-reactive memory joined. For second-wave clones that peaked at day 37, SARS-CoV-2 specificity went unverified.

Material for sequencing was PBMCs or a T cell subset sorted from them (not recorded which). The receptor was derived from an adult woman who had mild COVID-19 (a few samples of this study predate the infection). Cell type and time point are not known.

As DNA, the CDR3 is TGCGCCAGCAGCCAAGACGGGACAGCTAATCAGCCCCAGCATTTT. Its translation: CASSQDGTANQPQHF. The V gene is TRBV4-1, the J gene TRBJ1-5; 7 bases align to TRBD1. The V segment lost 0 bases and the J segment 4 bases; nucleotides outside the gene matches: 3. This CDR3 is built from 15 residues. Per the germline V gene, CDR1 is MGHRA and CDR2 is YSYEKL.